Given below is one T cell receptor (beta chain) in context. Antigen: not known. These data are taken from a study of monozygotic twins with inflammatory bowel disease. Study observations and caveats: T cell subtypes that differed could not be told apart.

TCRalpha and TCRbeta cDNA was put through two nested PCRs of 16 and 9 cycles. For each CDR3 protein, TCRdb gives one entry from its re-call of the 5' RACE reads, without DNA. This sample's clone table lists some 400,000 distinct CDR3 sequences. CDR3 length equals 13 residues. The V gene's germline CDR1 is SGHRS and CDR2 YFSETQ. The receptor was isolated from a human donor with ulcerative colitis or Crohn's disease, or a healthy co-twin of an affected twin (not recorded which). The rearrangement links TRBV5-1 to TRBJ2-2. Source material: blood. CDR3 residues: CASSVGFTGELFF.